These 22 T cell receptor beta chains were sequenced from one sample in a study of blood T cell repertoires in COVID-19. Clones were sequenced by immunoSEQ multiplex PCR, and TCRdb holds only the in-frame ones, with some missing. The sample has approximately 61,000 clones, 65% to 80% seen once. The sequencing input was peripheral blood. These receptors were collected from a woman in her 70s with acute or convalescent COVID-19.

The chain is built from TRBV3-1 (or the pseudogene TRBV3-2) and TRBJ2-7; 10 bases match TRBD1. CDR1 and CDR2 from the germline V gene are LGHDT and YNNKEL (reference sequence). After removal of 2 bases from V and 3 bases from J, the junction contained 4 bases not matched to a gene. The CDR3 is 15 amino acids. In DNA, the CDR3 is TGTGCCAGCAGCCAATGGACAGGGGGAGGCTACGAGCAGTACTTC. This encodes CASSQWTGGGYEQYF.

This chain links TRBV11-2 with TRBJ2-7; TRBD2 might be the D (6 bases). CDR1 is SGHAT, CDR2 FQNNGV, per germline. V lost 4 bases, J lost 6 bases, and 16 bases lay in between. The CDR3 has 14 amino acids. The CDR3 region is CASSWDGGKSEQYF. The CDR3 DNA sequence: TGTGCCAGCAGCTGGGACGGAGGGAAGTCCGAGCAGTACTTC.

This sequence joins TRBV25-1 and TRBJ1-6; 7 bases agree with TRBD1. After removal of 6 bases from V and 5 bases from J, the junction contained 13 bases not matched to a gene. Germline assignment: CDR1 MGHDK and CDR2 SYGVNS. The length of the CDR3 is 17 residues. CDR3 nucleotide sequence: TGTGCCAGCAGCCACAAAGCAGGGACAGCGGATAATTCACCCCTCCACTTT. Its translation is CASSHKAGTADNSPLHF.

This chain joins TRBV19 and TRBJ1-3, with TRBD1 identical over 7 bases. Trimming at V came to 4 bases and at J to 3 bases, leaving 12 bases not matched to a gene. The CDR3 is 17 residues long. Looked up from germline, CDR1 is LNHDA and CDR2 is SQIVND (reference sequence). The CDR3 loop is CASSTPFRGNDGNTIYF. For the CDR3, the DNA is TGTGCCAGTAGTACCCCTTTCAGGGGGAATGATGGAAACACCATATATTTT.

The chain employs TRBV3-1 (or the pseudogene TRBV3-2) and TRBJ1-6; the D gene is possibly TRBD1 (6 bases). V lost 0 bases and J 8 bases, leaving 17 bases between the germline ends. CDR1 LGHDT and CDR2 YNNKEL come from the germline V gene (reference sequence). The CDR3 has 17 amino acids. DNA for the CDR3: TGTGCCAGCAGCCAAGAAAGATCAGGGACAACCCATTCACCCCTCCACTTT. It yields the protein CASSQERSGTTHSPLHF.

The rearrangement uses TRBV28 and TRBJ2-7, with 8 nucleotides matching TRBD1. This CDR3 comprises 14 residues. Losses at the gene ends were 7 bases for V and 1 base for J; bases not matched to a gene: 6. Germline assignment: CDR1 MDHEN and CDR2 SYDVKM. The CDR3 bases are TGTGCCAGCAACGGACAGGGATGGTCCTACGAGCAGTACTTC. Protein sequence: CASNGQGWSYEQYF. The full variable domain, in which reference TRBV28 and TRBJ2-7 provide the parts outside the CDR3, is DVKVTQSSRYLVKRTGEKVFLECVQDMDHENMFWYRQDPGLGLRLIYFSYDVKMKEKGDIPEGYSVSREKKERFSLILESASTNQTSMYLCASNGQGWSYEQYFGPGTRLTVT.

V usage is TRBV12-3 or TRBV12-4 and J usage is TRBJ2-1, with 7 nucleotides matching TRBD2. The CDR3 is 13 residues long. With V trimmed by 6 bases and J by 2 bases, 1 base remained unmatched. In nucleotides, the CDR3 is TGTGCCAGCAGACGGGGGGCCTACAATGAGCAGTTCTTC. This translates into CASRRGAYNEQFF.

V usage is TRBV11-3 and J usage is TRBJ2-3, with 8 bases that match TRBD2. Germline V gene sequence: CDR1 SGHNT, CDR2 YENEEA. This CDR3 has 14 amino acids. Losses at the gene ends were 9 bases for V and 3 bases for J; bases not matched to a gene: 8. The CDR3 sequence: CARRVSSGTDTQYF. Here the CDR3 DNA reads TGTGCCAGACGGGTGTCTAGCGGGACAGATACGCAGTATTTT. The whole variable domain, remainder taken from reference TRBV11-3 and TRBJ2-3, is EAGVVQSPRYKIIEKKQPVAFWCNPISGHNTLYWYLQNLGQGPELLIRYENEEAVDDSQLPKDRFSAERLKGVDSTLKIQPAELGDSAVYLCARRVSSGTDTQYFGPGTRLTVL.

The gene calls are TRBV10-2 and TRBJ2-1; D unresolved. The CDR3 is 16 residues long. Germline assignment: CDR1 WSHSY and CDR2 SAAADI. Trimming took 2 bases from V and 0 from J, leaving 11 bases between them. The CDR3 DNA sequence: TGCGCCAGCAGTGAGCCTTACTCGAGCTCCTACAATGAGCAGTTCTTC. Translating it yields CASSEPYSSSYNEQFF.

V and J are TRBV13 and TRBJ1-2, with 9 bases identical to TRBD1. V lost 5 bases and J lost 3; bases outside the gene matches: 4. The CDR3 runs 14 residues. Germline loops: CDR1 PRHDT, CDR2 FYEKMQ (reference sequence). CDR3 coding DNA: TGTGCCAGCAGCGAGGACAGGGGTGACTATGGCTACACCTTC. Translation gives CASSEDRGDYGYTF.

This clone appeared once. The gene calls are TRBV11-2 and TRBJ1-2; D is possibly TRBD1 (5 bases). Germline values: CDR1 SGHAT, CDR2 FQNNGV. The CDR3 totals 16 residues. Trimming removed 1 base from V and 7 bases from J, with 19 bases in between. The CDR3 here is CASSLVLAGEFAGYTF. The CDR3 region has the DNA TGTGCCAGCAGCTTAGTGTTGGCGGGGGAATTCGCTGGCTACACCTTC.

This clone showed up just a few times. This chain uses TRBV12-3 or TRBV12-4 with TRBJ1-2; D is unresolved. The V end was cut by 6 bases, the J end by 5 bases, with 10 bases between. The CDR3 extends over 12 amino acids. The CDR3 here is CASSRLDYGYTF. The CDR3 DNA sequence: TGTGCCAGCAGCCGACTGGATTATGGCTACACCTTC.

V is TRBV27 and J is TRBJ1-5; a possible D gene is TRBD1 (5 bases). Deletions cut 6 bases from V and 4 bases from J, with 13 bases between. There are 14 residues in the CDR3. CDR1 and CDR2 (germline): MNHEY, SMNVEV (reference sequence). This CDR3 is CASSPDSTNQPQHF. In nucleotides, the CDR3 is TGTGCCAGCAGCCCTGACAGTACAAATCAGCCCCAGCATTTT.

The genes are TRBV4-2 and TRBJ1-3; the match to TRBD1 covers 8 bases. Germline CDR1 reads LGHNA; CDR2 reads YNFKEQ. The CDR3 is 14 amino acids. V shed 4 bases and J 4 bases; nucleotides not matched to a gene: 3. The CDR3 region has the DNA TGTGCCAGCAGCCCACAGGGGGACGGAAACACCATATATTTT. Translated, it gives CASSPQGDGNTIYF.

The rearrangement links TRBV13 to TRBJ2-7; 7 bases map to TRBD1. V shed 5 bases, J shed 6 bases, and the junction held 7 bases outside the gene matches. From germline, CDR1 is PRHDT and CDR2 FYEKMQ (reference sequence). The CDR3 sequence is 13 residues long. The CDR3 loop reads CASSRDRVGEQYF. The CDR3, as DNA: TGTGCCAGCAGCCGCGACAGGGTTGGCGAGCAGTACTTC. Full variable domain (remainder filled in from reference TRBV13 and TRBJ2-7): AAGVIQSPRHLIKEKRETATLKCYPIPRHDTVYWYQQGPGQDPQFLISFYEKMQSDKGSIPDRFSAQQFSDYHSELNMSSLELGDSALYFCASSRDRVGEQYFGPGTRLTVT.

The chain employs TRBV6-1 and TRBJ1-5; perhaps TRBD1 as D (5 bases). V lost 3 bases and J 5 bases, leaving 8 bases between the germline ends. Germline CDR1 MNHNS, CDR2 SASEGT. The CDR3 runs 13 residues. The CDR3: CASSEGLHQPQHF. DNA of the CDR3: TGTGCCAGCAGTGAGGGGCTACATCAGCCCCAGCATTTT.

This clone has just one count. The genes are TRBV12-3 or TRBV12-4 and TRBJ1-6; 8 bases agree with TRBD1. Trimming cost V 6 bases and J 13 bases; bases outside gene matches: 8. The CDR3 totals 13 residues. The CDR3 spells CASSQGALGPLHF. DNA for the CDR3: TGTGCCAGCAGCCAGGGGGCCTTGGGGCCCCTCCACTTT.

The genes are TRBV4-2 and TRBJ2-4; 9 bases match TRBD1. Germline V gene data show CDR1 as LGHNA and CDR2 as YNFKEQ. The ends lost 3 bases at V and 2 bases at J; junction bases unmatched: 5. The CDR3 contains 16 residues. The CDR3 sequence is CASSQAGTGPKNIQYF. The CDR3 DNA reads TGTGCCAGCAGCCAGGCCGGGACAGGGCCCAAAAACATTCAGTACTTC.

This chain's CDR3 is CASSRRGGSTDTQYF. The CDR3 nucleotides read TGTGCCAGCAGCAGGAGGGGGGGTAGCACAGATACGCAGTATTTT. The chain carries TRBV7-2 and TRBJ2-3; D possibly corresponds to TRBD2 (7 bases). The CDR3 totals 15 residues. Germline V gene data show CDR1 as SGHTA and CDR2 as FQGNSA. V was trimmed by 5 bases and J by 0 bases, leaving 12 bases between them.

The V and J genes are TRBV3-1 (or the pseudogene TRBV3-2) and TRBJ1-6; D might be TRBD1 (6 bases). The CDR3 contains 15 residues. Trimming left V 4 bases short and J 10 bases short, with 17 bases between. Germline loops: CDR1 LGHDT, CDR2 YNNKEL (reference sequence). The CDR3: CASSPSQGSGSPLHF. The CDR3 DNA follows: TGTGCCAGCAGCCCGTCACAGGGTTCTGGGTCACCCCTCCACTTT.

The chain carries TRBV29-1 and TRBJ2-7, with 8 bases aligning to TRBD1. The V and J ends lost 6 bases and 2 bases, in that order; junction bases with no gene match: 3. The CDR3 extends over 12 amino acids. Germline V gene sequence: CDR1 SQVTM, CDR2 ANQGSEA. CDR3: CSVRGPAYEQYF. For the CDR3, the DNA is TGCAGCGTCAGGGGGCCGGCCTACGAGCAGTACTTC.

This chain uses TRBV6-6 with TRBJ2-5, with 7 positions matching TRBD2. Germline CDR1 is MNHNY and CDR2 is SVGAGI (reference sequence). The length of the CDR3 is 14 residues. The ends lost 0 bases at V and 3 bases at J; junction bases unmatched: 1. The CDR3, as DNA: TGTGCCAGCAGTTACTCGAGCGGGGAAGAGACCCAGTACTTC. This gives the protein CASSYSSGEETQYF.